These 5 T cell receptor beta chains were sequenced from one sample in a study of blood T cell repertoires in COVID-19. Assay: immunoSEQ multiplex PCR; the TCRdb copy retains only in-frame clones and omits some. The sample has about 75,000 clones; 84% are singletons. The sample comprised peripheral blood. The receptors were sampled from a woman in her forties or fifties with acute or convalescent COVID-19.

The rearrangement links TRBV5-6 to TRBJ1-2; D is possibly TRBD1 (6 bases). The length of the CDR3 is 13 residues. V lost 7 bases and J 6 bases, leaving 16 bases between the germline ends. Looked up from germline, CDR1 is SGHDT and CDR2 is YYEEEE. CDR3 protein: CASLQGSVDGYTF. CDR3 in DNA: TGTGCCAGCCTACAGGGTAGTGTCGATGGCTACACCTTC.

J is TRBJ2-7 and V is TRBV9; D perhaps matches TRBD2 (5 bases). Trimming took off 0 bases at V and 9 bases at J, with 16 bases between the two ends. The CDR3 sequence is 14 residues long. Germline lookup yields CDR1 SGDLS and CDR2 YYNGEE. The CDR3 coding sequence is TGTGCCAGCAGCGTAGATAGTTCTACGGACTGGCAGTACTTC. This sequence encodes CASSVDSSTDWQYF. The variable domain in full, completed from reference TRBV9 and TRBJ2-7, reads DSGVTQTPKHLITATGQRVTLRCSPRSGDLSVYWYQQSLDQGLQFLIQYYNGEERAKGNILERFSAQQFPDLHSELNLSSLELGDSALYFCASSVDSSTDWQYFGPGTRLTVT.

The chain uses TRBV5-1 and TRBJ2-7; the D gene is possibly TRBD1 (5 bases). V was clipped by 3 bases and J by 4 bases, with 14 bases between them. Germline loops: CDR1 SGHRS, CDR2 YFSETQ. The CDR3 spans 14 residues. This CDR3 is CASSSGRQQYEQYF. The CDR3 coding sequence is TGCGCCAGCAGCTCAGGTCGACAGCAATACGAGCAGTACTTC. Variable domain in full (rest from reference TRBV5-1 and TRBJ2-7): KAGVTQTPRYLIKTRGQQVTLSCSPISGHRSVSWYQQTPGQGLQFLFEYFSETQRNKGNFPGRFSGRQFSNSRSEMNVSTLELGDSALYLCASSSGRQQYEQYFGPGTRLTVT.

The V call is TRBV5-1, the J call TRBJ2-5; TRBD2 is a possible D gene (6 bases). The germline V and J ends were trimmed by 0 bases and 5 bases, with 14 bases remaining between them. CDR3 length: 15 amino acids. Per germline, CDR1 SGHRS and CDR2 YFSETQ. In nucleotides, the CDR3 is TGCGCCAGCAGCTTGGCCGGGGGATCTGGGGAGACCCAGTACTTC. This encodes CASSLAGGSGETQYF. Combining the CDR3 with reference TRBV5-1 and TRBJ2-5 gives the whole variable domain KAGVTQTPRYLIKTRGQQVTLSCSPISGHRSVSWYQQTPGQGLQFLFEYFSETQRNKGNFPGRFSGRQFSNSRSEMNVSTLELGDSALYLCASSLAGGSGETQYFGPGTRLLVL.

This clone was seen more than once but under ten times. The chain is built from TRBV14 and TRBJ2-2, with 8 nucleotides matching TRBD2. The junction had 7 bases not matched to a gene; V was cut back by 3 bases and J by 4 bases. Per germline, CDR1 SGHDN and CDR2 FVKESK. The CDR3 extends over 16 amino acids. The DNA of the CDR3 is TGTGCCAGCAGCCAGAGCGGGGGTTTGGGCACCGGGGAGCTGTTTTTT. It codes for CASSQSGGLGTGELFF.